Given below is one T cell receptor beta chain in context. The antigen remains unidentified. There were only Caucasian adults among the donors, and all lived in Nashville, Tennessee. This entry is derived from a study of shared clonotypes between healthy human individuals. Study results and limitations: The study found about 5% of naive CD4 clonotypes shared across a handful of donors. Limited genetic and exposure-history diversity came from having few donors.

Per the germline V gene, CDR1 is LGHNA and CDR2 is YNFKEQ. The CDR3 has 13 residues. Trimming stripped 0 bases from V and 3 bases from J, with 6 bases between. Genomic DNA belonging to each subset was distributed in equal measure over several immunoSEQ plates. TCRdb's copy holds only in-frame clones and misses some; the assay was immunoSEQ multiplex PCR. Of under 650,000 clones listed, approximately 95% are singletons. This receptor was identified in a woman aged 25-40 years in good health. This sequence joins TRBV4-2 and TRBJ2-7, with D unresolved. Sequencing input: naive CD4+ T cells sorted from blood. The subset is: CD45RA+ positively selected. CDR3 sequence (DNA): TGTGCCAGCAGCCAAGACGCAAGCTACGAGCAGTACTTC. Translation: CASSQDASYEQYF.